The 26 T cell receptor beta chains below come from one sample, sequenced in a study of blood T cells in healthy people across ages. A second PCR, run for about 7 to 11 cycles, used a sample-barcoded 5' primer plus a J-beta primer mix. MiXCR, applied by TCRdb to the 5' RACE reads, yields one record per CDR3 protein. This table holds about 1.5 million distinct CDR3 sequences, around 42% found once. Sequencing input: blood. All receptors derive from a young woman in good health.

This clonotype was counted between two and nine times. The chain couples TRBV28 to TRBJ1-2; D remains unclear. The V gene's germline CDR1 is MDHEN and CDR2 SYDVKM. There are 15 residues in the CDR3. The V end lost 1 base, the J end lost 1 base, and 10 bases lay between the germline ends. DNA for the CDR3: TGTGCCAGCAGTTTATTCCCCGGTGATAACTATGGCTACACCTTC. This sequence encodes CASSLFPGDNYGYTF.

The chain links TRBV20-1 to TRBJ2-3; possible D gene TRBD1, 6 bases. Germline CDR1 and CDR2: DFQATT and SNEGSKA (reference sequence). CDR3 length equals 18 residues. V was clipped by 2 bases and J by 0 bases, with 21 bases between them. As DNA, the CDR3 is TGCAGTGCTAGACAAGGGATAACCGGGACATATAGCACAGATACGCAGTATTTT. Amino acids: CSARQGITGTYSTDTQYF.

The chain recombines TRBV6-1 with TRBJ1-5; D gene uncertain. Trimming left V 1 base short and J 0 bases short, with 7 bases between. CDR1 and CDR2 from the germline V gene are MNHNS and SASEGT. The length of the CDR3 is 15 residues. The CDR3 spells CASSEGTASNQPQHF. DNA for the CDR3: TGTGCCAGCAGTGAAGGGACCGCTAGCAATCAGCCCCAGCATTTT.

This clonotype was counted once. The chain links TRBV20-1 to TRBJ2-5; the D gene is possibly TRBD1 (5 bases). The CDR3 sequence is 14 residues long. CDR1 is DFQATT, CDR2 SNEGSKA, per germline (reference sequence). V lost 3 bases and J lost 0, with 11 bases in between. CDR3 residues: CSASDLDNQETQYF. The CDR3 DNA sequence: TGCAGTGCTAGCGACTTGGACAACCAAGAGACCCAGTACTTC.

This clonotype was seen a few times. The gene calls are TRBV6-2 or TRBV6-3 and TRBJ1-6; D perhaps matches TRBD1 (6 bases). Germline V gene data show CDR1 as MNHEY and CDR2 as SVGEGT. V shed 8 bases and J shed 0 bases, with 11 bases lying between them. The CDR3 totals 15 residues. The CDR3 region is CASRTESSYNSPLHF. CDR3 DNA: TGTGCCAGCCGGACAGAAAGCTCCTATAATTCACCCCTCCACTTT.

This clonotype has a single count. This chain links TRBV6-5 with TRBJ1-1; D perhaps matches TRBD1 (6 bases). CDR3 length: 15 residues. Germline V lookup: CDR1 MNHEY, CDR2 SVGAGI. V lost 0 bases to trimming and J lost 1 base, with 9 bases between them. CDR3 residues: CASSYSGTQNTEAFF. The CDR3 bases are TGTGCCAGCAGTTACTCCGGGACACAGAACACTGAAGCTTTCTTT.

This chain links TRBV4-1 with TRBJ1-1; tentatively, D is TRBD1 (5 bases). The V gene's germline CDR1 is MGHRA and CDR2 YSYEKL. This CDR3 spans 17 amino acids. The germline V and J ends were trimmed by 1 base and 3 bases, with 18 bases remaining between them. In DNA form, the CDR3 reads TGCGCCAGCAGCCAAGCCCGGGACGGGGCTTTTTACACTGAAGCTTTCTTT. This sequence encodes CASSQARDGAFYTEAFF.

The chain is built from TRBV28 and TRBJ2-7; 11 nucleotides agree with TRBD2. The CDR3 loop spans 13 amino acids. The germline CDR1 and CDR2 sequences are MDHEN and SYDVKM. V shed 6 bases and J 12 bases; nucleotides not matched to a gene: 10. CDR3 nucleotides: TGTGCCAGCAGCGACTCGGGACTAGCGGACGGGTACTTC. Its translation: CASSDSGLADGYF.

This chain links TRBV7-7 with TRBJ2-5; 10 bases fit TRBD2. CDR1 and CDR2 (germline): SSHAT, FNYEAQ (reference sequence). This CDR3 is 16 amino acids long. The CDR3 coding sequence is TGTGCTAGCGGCCAAGCTAGCGGGGGCAGCGGTGAGACCCAGTACTTC. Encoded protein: CASGQASGGSGETQYF.

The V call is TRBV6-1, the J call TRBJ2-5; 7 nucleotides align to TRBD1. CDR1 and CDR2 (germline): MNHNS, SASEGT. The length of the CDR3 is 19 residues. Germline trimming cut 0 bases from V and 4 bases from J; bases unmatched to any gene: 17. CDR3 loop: CASSEAKWETGLRGETQYF. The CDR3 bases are TGTGCCAGCAGTGAAGCTAAGTGGGAGACAGGGCTCAGAGGAGAGACCCAGTACTTC.

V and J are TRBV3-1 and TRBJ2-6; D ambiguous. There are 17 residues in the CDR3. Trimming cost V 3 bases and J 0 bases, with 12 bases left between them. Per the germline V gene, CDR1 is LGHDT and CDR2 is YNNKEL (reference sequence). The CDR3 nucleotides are TGTGCCAGCAGCCAGACCGACCCCCTCTCTGGGGCCAACGTCCTGACTTTC. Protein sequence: CASSQTDPLSGANVLTF. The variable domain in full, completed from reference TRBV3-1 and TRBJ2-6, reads DTAVSQTPKYLVTQMGNDKSIKCEQNLGHDTMYWYKQDSKKFLKIMFSYNNKELIINETVPNRFSPKSPDKAHLNLHINSLELGDSAVYFCASSQTDPLSGANVLTFGAGSRLTVL.

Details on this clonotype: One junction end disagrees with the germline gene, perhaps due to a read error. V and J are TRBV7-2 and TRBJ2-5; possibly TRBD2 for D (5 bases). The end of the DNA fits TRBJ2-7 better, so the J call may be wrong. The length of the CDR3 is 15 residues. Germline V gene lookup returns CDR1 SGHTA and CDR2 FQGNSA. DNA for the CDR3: TGTGTCAGCAGCTTAGTGGCAATCGGGAACTACGAGCAGTACTTC. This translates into CVSSLVAIGNYEQYF.

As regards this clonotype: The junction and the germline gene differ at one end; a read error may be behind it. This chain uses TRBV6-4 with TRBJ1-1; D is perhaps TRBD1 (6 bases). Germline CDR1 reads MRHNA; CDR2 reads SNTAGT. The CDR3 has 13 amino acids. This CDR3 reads CTSSEEGGTEAFF. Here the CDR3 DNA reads TGTACCAGCAGTGAAGAGGGGGGCACTGAAGCTTTCTTT.

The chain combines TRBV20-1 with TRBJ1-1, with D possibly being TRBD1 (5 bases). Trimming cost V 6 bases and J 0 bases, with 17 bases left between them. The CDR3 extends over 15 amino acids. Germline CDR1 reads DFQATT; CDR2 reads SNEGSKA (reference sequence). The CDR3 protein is CSAGGPGDLNTEAFF. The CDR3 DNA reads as TGCAGTGCCGGCGGCCCTGGGGACCTGAACACTGAAGCTTTCTTT.

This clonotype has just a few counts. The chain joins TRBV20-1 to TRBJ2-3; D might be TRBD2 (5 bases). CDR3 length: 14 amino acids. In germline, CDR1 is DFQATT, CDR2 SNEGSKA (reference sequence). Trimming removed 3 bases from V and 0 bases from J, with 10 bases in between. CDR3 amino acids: CSASRGLSTDTQYF. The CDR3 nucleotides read TGCAGTGCTAGCCGAGGGCTCAGCACAGATACGCAGTATTTT.

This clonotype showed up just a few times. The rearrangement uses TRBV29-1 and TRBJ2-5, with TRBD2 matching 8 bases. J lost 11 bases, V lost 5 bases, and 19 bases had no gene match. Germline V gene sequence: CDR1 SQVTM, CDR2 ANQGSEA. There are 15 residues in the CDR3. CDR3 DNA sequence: TGCAGCGTTTTTCCAGAGGGAGCGGGGGTAAACCAGCAGTACTTC. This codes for CSVFPEGAGVNQQYF.

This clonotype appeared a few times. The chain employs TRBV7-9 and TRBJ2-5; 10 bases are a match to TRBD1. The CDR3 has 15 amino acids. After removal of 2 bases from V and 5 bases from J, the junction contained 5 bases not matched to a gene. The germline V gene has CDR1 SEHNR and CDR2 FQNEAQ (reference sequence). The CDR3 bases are TGTGCCAGCAGCTTACCGACAGGGGGCATGGAGACCCAGTACTTC. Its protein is CASSLPTGGMETQYF.

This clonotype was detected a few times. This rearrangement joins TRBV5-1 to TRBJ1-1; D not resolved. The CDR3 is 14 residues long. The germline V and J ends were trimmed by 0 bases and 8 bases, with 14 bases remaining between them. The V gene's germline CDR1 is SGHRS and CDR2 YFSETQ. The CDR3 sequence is CASSLEPSSPEAFF. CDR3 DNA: TGCGCCAGCAGCTTGGAACCGTCGTCCCCCGAAGCTTTCTTT.

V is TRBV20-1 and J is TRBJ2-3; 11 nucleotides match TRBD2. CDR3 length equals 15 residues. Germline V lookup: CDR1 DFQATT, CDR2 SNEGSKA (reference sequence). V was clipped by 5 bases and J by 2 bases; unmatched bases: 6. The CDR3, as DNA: TGCAGTGCTCCGAGTAGCGGGGGGGCCACAGATACGCAGTATTTT. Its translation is CSAPSSGGATDTQYF.

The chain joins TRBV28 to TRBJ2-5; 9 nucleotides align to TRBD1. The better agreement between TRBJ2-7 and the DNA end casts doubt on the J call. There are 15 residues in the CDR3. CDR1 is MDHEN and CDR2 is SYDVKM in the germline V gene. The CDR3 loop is CASSSAGGQGGEQYF. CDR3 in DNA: TGTGCCAGCAGTTCCGCAGGGGGACAGGGAGGCGAGCAGTACTTC.

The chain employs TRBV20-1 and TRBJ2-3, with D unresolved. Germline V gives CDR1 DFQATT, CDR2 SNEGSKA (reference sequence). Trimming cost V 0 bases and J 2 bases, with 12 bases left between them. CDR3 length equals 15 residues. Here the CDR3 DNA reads TGCAGTGCTAGAGATCAACGGCGGTTCACAGATACGCAGTATTTT. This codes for CSARDQRRFTDTQYF.

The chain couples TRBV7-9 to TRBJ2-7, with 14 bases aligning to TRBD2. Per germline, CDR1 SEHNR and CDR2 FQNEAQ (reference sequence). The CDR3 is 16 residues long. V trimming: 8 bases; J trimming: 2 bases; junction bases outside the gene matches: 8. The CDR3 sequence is CASSKGTSGSPYEQYF. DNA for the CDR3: TGTGCCAGCTCCAAGGGGACTAGCGGGAGTCCCTACGAGCAGTACTTC.

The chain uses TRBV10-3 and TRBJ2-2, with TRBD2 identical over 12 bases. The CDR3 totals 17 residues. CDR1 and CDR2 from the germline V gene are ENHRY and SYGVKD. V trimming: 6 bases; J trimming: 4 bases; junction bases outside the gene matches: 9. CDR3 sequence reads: CAISTGTSGSLTGELFF. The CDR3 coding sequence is TGTGCCATCAGCACCGGGACTAGCGGGTCTCTCACCGGGGAGCTGTTTTTT.

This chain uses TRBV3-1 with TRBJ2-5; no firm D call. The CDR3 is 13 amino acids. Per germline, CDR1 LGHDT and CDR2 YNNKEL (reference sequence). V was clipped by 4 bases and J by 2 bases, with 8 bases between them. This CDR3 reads CASSPVPQETQYF. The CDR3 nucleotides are TGTGCCAGCAGCCCAGTCCCGCAAGAGACCCAGTACTTC.

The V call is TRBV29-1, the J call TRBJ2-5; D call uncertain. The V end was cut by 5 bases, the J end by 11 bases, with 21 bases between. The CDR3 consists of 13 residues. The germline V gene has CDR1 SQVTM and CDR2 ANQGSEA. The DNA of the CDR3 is TGCAGCGTTTTAGGGCTCCTATCTTTAAAGCAGTACTTC. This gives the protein CSVLGLLSLKQYF.

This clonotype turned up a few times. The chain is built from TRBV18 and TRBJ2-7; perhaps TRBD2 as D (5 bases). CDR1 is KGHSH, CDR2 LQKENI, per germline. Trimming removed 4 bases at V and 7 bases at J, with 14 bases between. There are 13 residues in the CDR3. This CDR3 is CASSHGLPFEQYF. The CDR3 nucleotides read TGTGCCAGCTCACACGGACTCCCTTTTGAGCAGTACTTC.